This T cell receptor (beta chain) emerged from a study of vaccination and CD4 T cells after COVID-19. As to treatment: approximately nine-day PBMC culture with coronavirus spike peptide pools or control peptides (ViraFEST assay). Germline values: CDR1 MNHEY, CDR2 SMNVEV (reference sequence). The CDR3 runs 15 residues. V trimming: 5 bases; J trimming: 7 bases; junction bases outside the gene matches: 10. Of note for this clonotype: The antigen is undetermined.

Cultured CD4+ T cell DNA underwent sequencing with the Oncomine TCR Beta short-read assay. TCRdb reprocessed the PCR reads with MiXCR, giving one entry per CDR3 protein. Among 15,000 to 18,000 distinct CDR3 sequences listed, about two fifths were seen once. This clonotype was sampled from a human donor who had recovered from COVID-19. Source: CD4+ T cells from blood, cultured in vitro, taken before SARS-CoV-2 vaccination. The chain recombines TRBV27 with TRBJ1-4; TRBD1 aligns across 7 bases. CDR3 region: CASSPVSGTAEKLFF. CDR3 DNA sequence: TGTGCCAGCAGTCCCGTCTCCGGGACAGCTGAAAAACTGTTTTTT. Full variable domain (outside the CDR3, taken from reference TRBV27 and TRBJ1-4): EAQVTQNPRYLITVTGKKLTVTCSQNMNHEYMSWYRQDPGLGLRQIYYSMNVEVTDKGDVPEGYKVSRKEKRNFPLILESPSPNQTSLYFCASSPVSGTAEKLFFGSGTQLSVL.